This T cell receptor beta chain was identified during a study of blood T cells in healthy people across ages. Study findings and constraints: Diversity was higher, and naive CD4+ cells more numerous, in long-lived donors than in aged donors. TCR beta diversity, measured per million T cells, fell in a roughly linear way with age.

Each donor supplied approximately 10 milliliters of peripheral blood. The CDR3 runs to 11 residues. With 5 bases removed from V and 4 bases from J, the gap between germline ends came to 6 bases. The germline V gene has CDR1 SEHNR and CDR2 FQNEAQ (reference sequence). A remark on this clonotype: What it binds is not known. Just one base apart from a much larger clone, this may be a read error.

Together with a sample-barcoded 5' primer, a J-beta primer mix was included in a second PCR lasting about 7 to 12 cycles. TCRdb processed the 5' RACE reads anew with MiXCR; each CDR3 protein has one entry. The data hold 450,000 to 700,000 distinct CDR3 sequences, with approximately 30% observed a single time. The TCR originated in a woman in her 70s in good health. Material: blood. The V and J genes are TRBV7-9 and TRBJ2-7; D gene ambiguous. The CDR3: CASSVQYEQYF. The CDR3 bases are TGTGCCAGCAGCGTACAATACGAGCAGTACTTC.